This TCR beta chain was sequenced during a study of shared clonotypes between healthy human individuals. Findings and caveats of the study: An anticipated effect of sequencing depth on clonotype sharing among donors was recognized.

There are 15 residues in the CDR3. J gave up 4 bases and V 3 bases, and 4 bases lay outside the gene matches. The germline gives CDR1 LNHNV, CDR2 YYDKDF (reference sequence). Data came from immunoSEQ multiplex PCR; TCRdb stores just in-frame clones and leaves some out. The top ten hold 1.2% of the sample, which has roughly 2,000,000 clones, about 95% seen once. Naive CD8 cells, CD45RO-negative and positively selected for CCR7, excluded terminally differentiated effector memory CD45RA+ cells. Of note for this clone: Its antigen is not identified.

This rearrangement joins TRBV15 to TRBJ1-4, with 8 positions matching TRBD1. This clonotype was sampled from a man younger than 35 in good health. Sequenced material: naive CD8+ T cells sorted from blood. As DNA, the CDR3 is TGTGCCACCAGCAGTAACAGGGGGATTAATGAAAAACTGTTTTTT. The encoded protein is CATSSNRGINEKLFF.